This TCR beta chain was identified during a study of T cells after yellow fever vaccination. This clonotype was recorded only once. Trimming pared 3 bases from V and 4 bases from J, leaving 5 bases between. Germline V gene data show CDR1 as KGHSH and CDR2 as LQKENI. This CDR3 region has 12 residues. TCRdb processed the 5' RACE reads anew with MiXCR; each CDR3 protein has one entry. The sample has approximately 450,000 distinct CDR3 sequences, around a sixth seen once; the top ten hold over 15%. The receptor was isolated from a man younger than 30 who received the YFV17D yellow fever vaccine. The rearrangement links TRBV18 to TRBJ2-3; D unclear. The source material was PBMCs, sampled before the yellow fever booster vaccination. CDR3 sequence: CASSPFADTQYF. The CDR3 nucleotides are TGTGCCAGCTCACCCTTCGCAGATACGCAGTATTTT.